This T cell receptor (beta chain) was captured in a study of human T cells and chemical hapten exposure (dated by TCRdb to 2020 to 2023). A note on the overall study: For sensitization, 2% DPC in acetone was applied to an approximately 2 cm by approximately 2 cm area of upper inner arm skin. Throughout the study period of about 22 weeks, patients also received therapeutic DPC doses to the scalp every week. Patch testing was done on the upper back using Finn chambers containing 0.01% DPC, and results were scored after 6 days according to International Contact Dermatitis Research Group standards. The patient cohort, mostly female, included alopecia areata with under or over 50% scalp involvement, alopecia totalis and alopecia universalis. Libraries were pooled for sequencing, and variation in per-sample TCR yields was attributed mainly to small differences in library volumes within the pool. In alopecia patients, the study followed how the peripheral blood TCR repertoire changed in vivo over primary and secondary sensitization to diphenylcyclopropenone (DPC), a hapten. Blood samples were taken from patients before sensitization (week 0) and then at 2, 6 and about 24 weeks after DPC sensitization. For TCR sequencing, blood came from about 28 alopecia patients at anywhere from one to four time points (pre-sensitization, 2, 6 and 24 weeks). Summary of the overall study and its limitations: Significantly more large CDR3 similarity clusters were formed by expanded TCRs than by pre-sensitization or healthy control sets, consistent with antigen-driven responses. Because all patients had alopecia, a presumed autoimmune disease, the immune response of the patients might differ from that of healthy individuals. A positive correlation was found between the number of PT1 expanded TCRs and patch test score, with significance reached at thresholds 8, 16 and 32 but not 4. Repeated subsampling changed both the strength of the expansion versus patch-test correlation and the threshold at which that correlation became significant. The number of TCRs above 1 in 1000 frequency did not change with DPC sensitization; there was no evidence of global repertoire structure alterations.

Reading the label with the study, this specimen's time point is: pre-sensitization, week 0. The sample's treatment or condition label, decoded: therapeutic diphenylcyclopropenone sensitization with weekly scalp DPC. At each patch-test visit, blood was drawn before the patch test was applied. Eligible patients were aged 18 to 70, diagnosed with alopecia, deemed suitable for DPC therapy, and excluded if pregnant. Unfractionated whole blood was collected in Tempus Blood RNA tubes, and total RNA was extracted from that blood. The receptor library was made with RACE. This sample was sequenced with a NextSeq 500. During library preparation, unique molecular identifiers were attached to individual cDNA molecules so that TCRs could be counted quantitatively and reproducibly. Each blood RNA sample was used to sequence both TCR alpha and TCR beta chains. The published analysis was carried out like this. Samples had a median of roughly 87,000 TCRs, with a range from roughly 20,000 to 700,000. The Decombinator software suite was used to annotate V, J and CDR3 in the TCR reads. Every sample was subsampled to the same number of TCRs (28,000) for the PS versus PT1 abundance plots. Expanded TCRs were defined as absent before sensitization and observed at least eight times at the 2-week time point. In TCRdb, the public reads were trimmed at Q25 with fastp and aligned with MiXCR, with productive beta chains retained. Duplicate CDR3 protein sequences are folded into a single record with the most common DNA and genes. For this entry, the V and J calls and clone size follow TCRdb and not the study's own pipeline. Within this sample are 87,000 or so distinct CDR3 sequences, with 9.6% of them counted one time only. About 3.5% of the sample is taken by the ten largest.

The CDR3 starts with the cysteine, ends with the phenylalanine, and has 15 residues. The entry retains the CDR3 DNA only, 45 bases that are in frame from base 1. Per the germline V gene (reference sequence), SGHKS is the CDR1 and YYEKEE is the CDR2. Here V drops 3 bases and J drops 0 bases, and the junction holds 5 bases not matched to any gene. This clonotype was picked up a small number of times. It lacks a known antigen. Qualities for individual bases were not recorded, and no much larger clone is one base off. The TCR comes from a woman aged 35 to 49 with alopecia areata. Some clones in this sample may be carry-over from other donors' samples. In this chain, TRBV5-5 is recombined with TRBJ1-1, with 7 bases in between that match TRBD1. The sample here was whole blood, taken in connection with sensitization to the hapten diphenylcyclopropenone (DPC). The CDR3 loop reads CASSSRTGMNTEAFF. The DNA is as follows: TGTGCCAGCAGCTCCCGGACAGGAATGAACACTGAAGCTTTCTTT.